The next 18 T cell receptor beta chains were all read from a single sample in a study of T cell responses to AZD1222 COVID-19 vaccine. Only in-frame clones appear in the TCRdb table, and some are missing; sequencing was by immunoSEQ multiplex PCR. The sample shows about 140,000 clones, 90% of them seen only once. The sequences come from peripheral blood, collected on day 0 of AZD1222 vaccination. The receptors were sampled from an adult in good health.

This clone occurred once. The chain recombines TRBV6-2 or TRBV6-3 with TRBJ1-6; D gene uncertain. Germline loops: CDR1 MNHEY, CDR2 SVGEGT. The V and J ends lost 6 bases and 10 bases respectively, with 10 bases between them. The CDR3 runs to 12 residues. The chain's CDR3 is CASSPGGSPLHF. DNA of the CDR3: TGTGCCAGCAGCCCCGGAGGCTCACCCCTCCACTTT.

This clone has only a few counts. This chain links TRBV3-1 (or the pseudogene TRBV3-2) with TRBJ1-1, with a tentative D call TRBD1 (5 bases). The CDR3 covers 17 residues. The V end lost 2 bases, the J end lost 4 bases, and 20 bases lay between the germline ends. Germline V CDR1 and CDR2: LGHDT, YNNKEL (reference sequence). CDR3: CASSQRSNAGLGTEAFF. The DNA of the CDR3 is TGTGCCAGCAGCCAACGGTCCAATGCGGGGCTGGGCACTGAAGCTTTCTTT.

The V and J genes are TRBV27 and TRBJ2-2; possibly TRBD2 for D (6 bases). The V and J ends lost 7 bases and 6 bases respectively, with 12 bases between them. CDR1 and CDR2 from the germline V gene are MNHEY and SMNVEV (reference sequence). CDR3 length: 13 residues. CDR3 DNA sequence: TGTGCCAGCATTGGACTATTCCCCGGGGAGCTGTTTTTT. Its translation is CASIGLFPGELFF.

The V gene is TRBV3-1 (or the pseudogene TRBV3-2), the J gene TRBJ1-5, with D possibly TRBD1 on 5 matching bases. The V end was cut by 1 base, the J end by 7 bases, with 11 bases between. The germline V gene encodes CDR1 LGHDT and CDR2 YNNKEL (reference sequence). CDR3 length: 14 residues. This CDR3 is CASSQAPGTQPQHF. The CDR3 region has the DNA TGTGCCAGCAGCCAAGCTCCAGGGACCCAGCCCCAGCATTTT.

This clone was counted ten times or more. The gene calls are TRBV6-4 and TRBJ2-3; D call uncertain. Between the trimmed V and J ends, which lost 8 bases and 0 bases, there was a span of 9 bases. Germline V gene data show CDR1 as MRHNA and CDR2 as SNTAGT. CDR3 length equals 13 residues. CDR3 nucleotides: TGTGCCAGCGCGGAGACTAGCACAGATACGCAGTATTTT. Residues: CASAETSTDTQYF.

The chain carries TRBV11-2 and TRBJ2-7; 9 positions agree with TRBD1. V gave up 5 bases and J gave up 6 bases; unmatched junction bases: 8. The CDR3 contains 14 residues. CDR1 and CDR2 (germline): SGHAT, FQNNGV. The CDR3 region is CASSTPGQGLEQYF. The DNA for the CDR3 is TGTGCCAGCAGCACTCCGGGACAGGGCCTCGAGCAGTACTTC.

The gene calls are TRBV5-6 and TRBJ2-1, with 7 bases that match TRBD1. CDR1 SGHDT and CDR2 YYEEEE come from the germline V gene. V dropped 4 bases and J dropped 9; count of bases not matched to a gene: 16. The CDR3 is made up of 16 amino acids. The DNA for the CDR3 is TGTGCCAGCAGCCCCCGACAGGGTGTAAGAGTAATTGAGCAGTTCTTC. Translated: CASSPRQGVRVIEQFF.

CDR3 nucleotide sequence: TGTGCCAGCAGCTTGAAAGGGACGGGGAACACCGGGGAGCTGTTTTTT. Amino acid sequence: CASSLKGTGNTGELFF. The rearrangement links TRBV5-8 to TRBJ2-2; possibly TRBD1 or TRBD2 for D (5 bases each). CDR1 and CDR2 from the germline V gene are SGHTS and YDEGEE. This CDR3 has 16 amino acids. Trimming shortened V by 1 base and J by 1 base, and 11 bases separated the two germline ends. The complete variable domain, with remaining parts taken from reference TRBV5-8 and TRBJ2-2, reads EAGVTQSPTHLIKTRGQQATLRCSPISGHTSVYWYQQALGLGLQFLLWYDEGEERNRGNFPPRFSGRQFPNYSSELNVNALELEDSALYLCASSLKGTGNTGELFFGEGSRLTVL.

The chain uses TRBV15 and TRBJ1-5; TRBD1 might be the D (5 bases). V was clipped by 3 bases and J by 0 bases, with 21 bases between them. The CDR3 consists of 19 residues. Germline CDR1 is LNHNV and CDR2 is YYDKDF (reference sequence). CDR3 in amino acids: CATSRIIGGYLGSNQPQHF. CDR3 sequence (DNA): TGTGCCACCAGCAGGATAATTGGGGGGTACTTGGGTAGCAATCAGCCCCAGCATTTT.

The CDR3 spells CASSQEGLAGELRNEQFF. The CDR3 nucleotides are TGTGCCAGCAGCCAAGAGGGGCTAGCGGGAGAGTTAAGGAATGAGCAGTTCTTC. The rearrangement joins TRBV5-6 to TRBJ2-1, with 10 bases aligning to TRBD2. J was trimmed by 7 bases and V by 4 bases; bases with no gene match: 17. This CDR3 comprises 18 residues. The germline V gene encodes CDR1 SGHDT and CDR2 YYEEEE.

V and J are TRBV14 and TRBJ2-7; D not resolved. This CDR3 has 13 amino acids. Germline V gene data show CDR1 as SGHDN and CDR2 as FVKESK. Trimming stripped 1 base from V and 3 bases from J, with 7 bases between. The DNA of the CDR3 is TGTGCCAGCAGCCAAGGCCTGCGCTACGAGCAGTACTTC. Encoded protein: CASSQGLRYEQYF. The whole variable domain, remainder taken from reference TRBV14 and TRBJ2-7, is EAGVTQFPSHSVIEKGQTVTLRCDPISGHDNLYWYRRVMGKEIKFLLHFVKESKQDESGMPNNRFLAERTGGTYSTLKVQPAELEDSGVYFCASSQGLRYEQYFGPGTRLTVT.

The V call is TRBV3-1 (or the pseudogene TRBV3-2), the J call TRBJ2-5, with D maybe TRBD2 (6 bases). This CDR3 region has 14 residues. Trimming pared 4 bases from V and 3 bases from J, leaving 12 bases between. Germline-derived CDR1 and CDR2 are LGHDT and YNNKEL (reference sequence). CDR3 in amino acids: CASSRRTNEETQYF. In DNA, the CDR3 is TGTGCCAGCAGCCGCCGGACTAATGAAGAGACCCAGTACTTC.

The V gene is TRBV27, the J gene TRBJ2-1, with TRBD2 identical over 10 bases. V lost 5 bases and J lost 9; bases outside the gene matches: 13. Per germline, CDR1 MNHEY and CDR2 SMNVEV (reference sequence). The length of the CDR3 is 16 residues. This CDR3 is CASSREASGSLSEQFF. The DNA for the CDR3 is TGTGCCAGCAGTAGGGAGGCTAGCGGGAGTTTGAGTGAGCAGTTCTTC.

Here the CDR3 reads CASSYGALTGQETQYF. Written as DNA, the CDR3 is TGTGCCAGCAGTTACGGGGCGTTGACCGGCCAAGAGACCCAGTACTTC. The chain recombines TRBV6-6 with TRBJ2-5; tentatively, D is TRBD1 (5 bases). The CDR3 consists of 16 residues. Trimming took 2 bases from V and 1 from J, leaving 14 bases between them. CDR1 MNHNY and CDR2 SVGAGI come from the germline V gene (reference sequence).

The V call is TRBV9, the J call TRBJ2-5; TRBD2 might be the D (5 bases). The CDR3 is made up of 14 amino acids. CDR1 SGDLS and CDR2 YYNGEE come from the germline V gene. V dropped 0 bases and J dropped 4 bases, with 10 bases sitting between them. The CDR3 DNA reads TGTGCCAGCAGCGTAGGGGTGGCGGGAGAGACCCAGTACTTC. Protein product: CASSVGVAGETQYF.

This clone was seen only a few times. The chain combines TRBV5-6 with TRBJ2-3; possible D gene TRBD1, 5 bases. Germline CDR1 reads SGHDT; CDR2 reads YYEEEE. V was cut by 0 bases and J by 6 bases, with 11 bases left in between. CDR3 length: 14 residues. This CDR3 reads CASSLVAGSDTQYF. The CDR3 DNA reads as TGTGCCAGCAGCTTGGTGGCAGGGTCGGATACGCAGTATTTT.

This clone came up a few times. DNA of the CDR3: TGTGCCAGCAGTTACTTACGGACAGGGGGCAGCTATGGCTACACCTTC. This translates into CASSYLRTGGSYGYTF. The chain combines TRBV6-5 with TRBJ1-2; 11 bases agree with TRBD1. The germline V gene encodes CDR1 MNHEY and CDR2 SVGAGI. The J segment lost 4 bases and the V segment lost 1 base, leaving 5 bases of the junction unmatched. There are 16 residues in the CDR3.

The chain couples TRBV5-1 to TRBJ2-5, with 7 bases aligning to TRBD2. Germline V lookup: CDR1 SGHRS, CDR2 YFSETQ. The CDR3 spans 14 residues. The junction had 7 bases not matched to a gene; V was cut back by 3 bases and J by 5 bases. The CDR3 sequence is CASSSSGGRETQYF. CDR3 sequence (DNA): TGCGCCAGCAGCTCCTCGGGGGGTAGGGAGACCCAGTACTTC.